A selection of T cell receptor beta chains follows, all from one sample in a study of cytomegalovirus exposure and HLA in healthy donors. Method: immunoSEQ multiplex PCR; TCRdb's copy keeps in-frame clones and lacks some. The sample has 200,000 to 250,000 clones; approximately 82% are singletons. Sequenced input: PBMCs. These receptors came from a woman aged 40 to 50 in good health and CMV-seronegative. Both conserved end residues are part of each CDR3. A D gene is named only where the DNA matches it firmly. Expanded clones are given a class, and other clones once, few, many or no size at all.

v_call	clone_size	d_call	j_call	cdr3_nt	cdr3_aa
TRBV2	.	.	TRBJ1-2	TGTGCCAGCAGTGAAGCGGAACAGGGAAATGGCTACACCTTC	CASSEAEQGNGYTF
TRBV29-1	.	.	TRBJ1-5	TGCAGCGTGGGGTATGGACAGACGGATCAGCCCCAGCATTTT	CSVGYGQTDQPQHF
TRBV6-1	once	TRBD2	TRBJ2-1	TGTGCCACCGGACTAGCGGGGGGGCGCTATAATGAGCAGTTCTTC	CATGLAGGRYNEQFF
TRBV14	.	.	TRBJ2-2	TGTGCCAGCAGCCAAGTTTACGGGGCCGGGGAGCTGTTTTTT	CASSQVYGAGELFF
TRBV10-3	once	TRBD1	TRBJ2-7	TGTGCCATCAGTGACCCGGACAGGTCCTCCTACGAGCAGTACTTC	CAISDPDRSSYEQYF
TRBV5-6	.	TRBD1	TRBJ1-2	TGTGCCAGCAGCTTGGGGACAGGGAGATCCTATGGCTACACCTTC	CASSLGTGRSYGYTF
TRBV7-2	few	TRBD1	TRBJ1-6	TGTGCCAGCGTCGGACAGGTCGACCCTTCACCCCTCCACTTT	CASVGQVDPSPLHF
TRBV5-1	.	.	TRBJ2-2	TGCGCCAGCAGCCAAAGCGGCAACACCGGGGAGCTGTTTTTT	CASSQSGNTGELFF
TRBV5-1	.	.	TRBJ2-7	TGCGCCAGCAGCTTGCCAGACTCCTACGAGCAGTACTTC	CASSLPDSYEQYF
TRBV7-2	.	.	TRBJ2-2	TGTGCCAGCAAAACAGGGACGCTCCTCGGCGGGGAGCTGTTTTTT	CASKTGTLLGGELFF
TRBV28	.	.	TRBJ2-7	TGTGCCAGCAGTTCAACCGGGACAACCCCCGAGCAGTACTTC	CASSSTGTTPEQYF
TRBV9	.	TRBD2	TRBJ2-1	TGTGCCAGCAGCGGAGGGAGGGGTCCAAGCTCCTACAATGAGCAGTTCTTC	CASSGGRGPSSYNEQFF
TRBV5-4	.	TRBD2	TRBJ2-1	TGTGCCAGCAGCCCCCTAGCGGGGGGCTCTGATAATGAGCAGTTCTTC	CASSPLAGGSDNEQFF
TRBV7-8	.	TRBD2	TRBJ2-1	TGTGCCAGCAGCGCCCCTAGCGGGGCCCCTTCCAATGAGCAGTTCTTC	CASSAPSGAPSNEQFF
TRBV2	.	TRBD1	TRBJ2-7	TGTGCCAGCAGTGAATTACGACAGGGGACCTCCTACGAGCAGTACTTC	CASSELRQGTSYEQYF
TRBV9	.	.	TRBJ1-1	TGTGCCAGCAGCGTTAGGGGAACAGAAAACACTGAAGCTTTCTTT	CASSVRGTENTEAFF
TRBV7-9	.	.	TRBJ2-3	TGTGCCAGCAGCCCTAGTGGGGGGGGCGCGGCGGGGTCAGATACGCAGTATTTT	CASSPSGGGAAGSDTQYF
TRBV9	.	.	TRBJ1-1	TGTGCCAGCAGCGTAGAGGGACTGTCGGAATCTTTCTTT	CASSVEGLSESFF
TRBV30	.	TRBD1	TRBJ2-7	TGTGCCGGATACAGGGGGCGCGAGCAGTACTTC	CAGYRGREQYF
TRBV6-5	.	TRBD2	TRBJ2-3	TGTGCCAGCAGTTACTCGGGACTAGCTACAGATACGCAGTATTTT	CASSYSGLATDTQYF
TRBV25-1	.	.	TRBJ1-3	TGTGCCAGCAGCGAGAATGGAAACACCATATATTTT	CASSENGNTIYF
TRBV6-5	.	TRBD1	TRBJ2-5	TGTGCCAGCCGGACAGGGGGACAAGAGACCCAGTACTTC	CASRTGGQETQYF
TRBV19	few	.	TRBJ2-3	TGTGCCAGTAGTCCGACTAGTTCAGATACGCAGTATTTT	CASSPTSSDTQYF
TRBV4-1	.	.	TRBJ1-1	TGCGCCAGCAGCCAAGAGCCGGGGAACACTGAAGCTTTCTTT	CASSQEPGNTEAFF
TRBV12-5	.	TRBD1	TRBJ2-7	TGTGCTAGTGGTTTGGTGCTGGGACAGGGAGGATGGGAGCAGTACTTC	CASGLVLGQGGWEQYF
TRBV19	.	.	TRBJ1-1	TGTGCCAGTAGTATAGAATCAGGGCTCCGAACTGAAGCTTTCTTT	CASSIESGLRTEAFF